The clone carrying this T cell receptor beta chain was found a few times. Its antigen remains unidentified. These data come from a study of T-cell memory formation after mild COVID-19. General study points: Mainly CM and EM harbored the contracting CD4+ clones; mainly EMRA harbored the CD8+ ones. CD4+ bias marked clones expanding day 15 to 37, unlike balanced contracting clones.

The germline gives CDR1 MNHEY, CDR2 SVGEGT. The CDR3 spans 16 residues. Trimming pared 0 bases from V and 0 bases from J, leaving 9 bases between. A single record per CDR3 protein comes from TCRdb applying MiXCR to the 5' RACE reads. This table holds around 200,000 distinct CDR3 sequences, about 21% found once. The sequencing input was PBMCs or a T cell subset sorted from them (not recorded which). The chain combines TRBV6-2 or TRBV6-3 with TRBJ1-5; D possibly corresponds to TRBD1 (5 bases). The clonotype originates from an adult woman who had mild COVID-19 (a few samples of this study predate the infection). Cell type and time point are not known. For the CDR3, the DNA is TGTGCCAGCAGTTACTCGACAGACTATAGCAATCAGCCCCAGCATTTT. Amino acid sequence: CASSYSTDYSNQPQHF.